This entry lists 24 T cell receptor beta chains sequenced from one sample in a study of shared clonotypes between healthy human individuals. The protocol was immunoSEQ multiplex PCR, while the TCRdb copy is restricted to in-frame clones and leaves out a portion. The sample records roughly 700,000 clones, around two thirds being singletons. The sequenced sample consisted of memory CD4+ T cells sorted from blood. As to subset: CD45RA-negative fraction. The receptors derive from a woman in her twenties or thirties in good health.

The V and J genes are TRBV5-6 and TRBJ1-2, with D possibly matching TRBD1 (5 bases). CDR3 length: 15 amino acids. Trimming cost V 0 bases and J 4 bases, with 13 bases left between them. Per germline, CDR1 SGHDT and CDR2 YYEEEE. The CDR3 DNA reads TGTGCCAGCAGCTTGGGGACAAATCTTTTCTATGGCTACACCTTC. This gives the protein CASSLGTNLFYGYTF.

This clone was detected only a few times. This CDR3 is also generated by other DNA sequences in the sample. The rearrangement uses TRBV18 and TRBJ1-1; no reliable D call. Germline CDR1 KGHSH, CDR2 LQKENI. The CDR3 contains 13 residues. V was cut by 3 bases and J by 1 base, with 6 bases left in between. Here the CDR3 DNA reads TGTGCCAGCTCACCGGCGGGGAACACTGAAGCTTTCTTT. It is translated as CASSPAGNTEAFF.

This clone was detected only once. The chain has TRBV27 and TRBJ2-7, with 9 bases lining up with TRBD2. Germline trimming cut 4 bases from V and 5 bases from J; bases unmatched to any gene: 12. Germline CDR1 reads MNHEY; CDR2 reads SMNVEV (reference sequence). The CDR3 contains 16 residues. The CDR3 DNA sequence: TGTGCCAGCAGTTCGGAAGATAGCGGGAGAGGTAACGAGCAGTACTTC. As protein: CASSSEDSGRGNEQYF.

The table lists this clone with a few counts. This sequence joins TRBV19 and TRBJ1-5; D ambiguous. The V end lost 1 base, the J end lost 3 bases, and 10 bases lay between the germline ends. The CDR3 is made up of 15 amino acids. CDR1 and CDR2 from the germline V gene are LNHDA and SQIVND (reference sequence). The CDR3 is CASSIGHPINQPQHF. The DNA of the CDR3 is TGTGCCAGTAGTATAGGTCACCCAATCAATCAGCCCCAGCATTTT. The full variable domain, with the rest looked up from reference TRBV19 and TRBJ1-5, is DGGITQSPKYLFRKEGQNVTLSCEQNLNHDAMYWYRQDPGQGLRLIYYSQIVNDFQKGDIAEGYSVSREKKESFPLTVTSAQKNPTAFYLCASSIGHPINQPQHFGDGTRLSIL.

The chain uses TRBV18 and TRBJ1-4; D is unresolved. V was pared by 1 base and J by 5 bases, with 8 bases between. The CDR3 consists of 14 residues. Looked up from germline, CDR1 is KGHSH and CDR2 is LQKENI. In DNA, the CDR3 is TGTGCCAGCTCACCACAGAGTTTAAATGAAAAACTGTTTTTT. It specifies CASSPQSLNEKLFF.

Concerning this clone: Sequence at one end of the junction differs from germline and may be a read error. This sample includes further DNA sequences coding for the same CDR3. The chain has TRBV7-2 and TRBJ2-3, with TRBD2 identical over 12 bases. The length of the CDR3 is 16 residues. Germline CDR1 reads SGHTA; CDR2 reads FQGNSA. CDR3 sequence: CASSLAGGSSTDTQYF. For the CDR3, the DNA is TGTGCCAGCAGCCTAGCGGGAGGGTCTAGCACAGATACGCAGTATTTT.

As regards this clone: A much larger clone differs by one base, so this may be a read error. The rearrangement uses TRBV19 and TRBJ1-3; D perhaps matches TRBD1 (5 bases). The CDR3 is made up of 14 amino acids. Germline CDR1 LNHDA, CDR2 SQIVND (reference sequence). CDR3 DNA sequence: TGTGCCTCATCACAGGTAACCTCTGGAAGCACCATATATTTT. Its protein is CASSQVTSGSTIYF. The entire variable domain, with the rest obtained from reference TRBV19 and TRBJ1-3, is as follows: DGGITQSPKYLFRKEGQNVTLSCEQNLNHDAMYWYRQDPGQGLRLIYYSQIVNDFQKGDIAEGYSVSREKKESFPLTVTSAQKNPTAFYLCASSQVTSGSTIYFGEGSWLTVV.

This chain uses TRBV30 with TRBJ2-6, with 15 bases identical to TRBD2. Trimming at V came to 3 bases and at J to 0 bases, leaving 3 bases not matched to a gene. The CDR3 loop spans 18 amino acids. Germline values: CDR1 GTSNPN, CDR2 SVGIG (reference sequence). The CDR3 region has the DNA TGTGCCTGGAGGGGACTAGCGGGAGGAAGCTCTGGGGCCAACGTCCTGACTTTC. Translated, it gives CAWRGLAGGSSGANVLTF.

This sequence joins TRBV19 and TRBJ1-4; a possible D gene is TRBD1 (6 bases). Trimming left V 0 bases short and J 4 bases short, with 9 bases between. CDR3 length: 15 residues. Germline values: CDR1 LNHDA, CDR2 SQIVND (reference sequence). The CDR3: CASSIEDSFNEKLFF. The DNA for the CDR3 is TGTGCCAGTAGTATAGAGGACAGCTTTAATGAAAAACTGTTTTTT.

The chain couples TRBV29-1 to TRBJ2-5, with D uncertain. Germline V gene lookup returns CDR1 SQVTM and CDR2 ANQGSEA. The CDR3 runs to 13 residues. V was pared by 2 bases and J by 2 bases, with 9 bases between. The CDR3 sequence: CSVEPRLQETQYF. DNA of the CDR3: TGCAGCGTTGAACCCCGTCTGCAAGAGACCCAGTACTTC.

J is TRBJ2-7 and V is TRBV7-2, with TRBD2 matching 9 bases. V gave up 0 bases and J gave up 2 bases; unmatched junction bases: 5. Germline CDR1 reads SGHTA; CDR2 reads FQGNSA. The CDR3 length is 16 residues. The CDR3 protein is CASSLAASGTAYEQYF. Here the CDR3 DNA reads TGTGCCAGCAGCTTAGCGGCTAGCGGGACGGCCTACGAGCAGTACTTC. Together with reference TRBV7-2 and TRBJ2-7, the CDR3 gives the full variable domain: GAGVSQSPSNKVTEKGKDVELRCDPISGHTALYWYRQSLGQGLEFLIYFQGNSAPDKSGLPSDRFSAERTGGSVSTLTIQRTQQEDSAVYLCASSLAASGTAYEQYFGPGTRLTVT.

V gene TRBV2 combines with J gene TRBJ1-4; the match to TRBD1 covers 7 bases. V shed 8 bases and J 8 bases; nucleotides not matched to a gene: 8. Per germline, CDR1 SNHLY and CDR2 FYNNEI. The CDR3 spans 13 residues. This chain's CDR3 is CASHRDSREKLFF. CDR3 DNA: TGTGCCAGCCACCGGGACAGCCGAGAAAAACTGTTTTTT.

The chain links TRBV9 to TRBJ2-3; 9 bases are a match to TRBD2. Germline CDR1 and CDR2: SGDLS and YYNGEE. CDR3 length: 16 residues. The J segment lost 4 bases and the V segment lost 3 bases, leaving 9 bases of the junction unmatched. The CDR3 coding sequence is TGTGCCAGCAGCGCCTCTAGCGGGATATGGGCAGATACGCAGTATTTT. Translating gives CASSASSGIWADTQYF.

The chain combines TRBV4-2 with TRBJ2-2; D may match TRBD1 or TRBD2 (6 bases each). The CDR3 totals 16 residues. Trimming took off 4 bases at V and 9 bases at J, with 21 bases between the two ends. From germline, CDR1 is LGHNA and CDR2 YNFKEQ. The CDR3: CASSRGGGLDPRELFF. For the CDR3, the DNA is TGTGCCAGCAGCCGAGGGGGAGGACTGGACCCCCGGGAGCTGTTTTTT.

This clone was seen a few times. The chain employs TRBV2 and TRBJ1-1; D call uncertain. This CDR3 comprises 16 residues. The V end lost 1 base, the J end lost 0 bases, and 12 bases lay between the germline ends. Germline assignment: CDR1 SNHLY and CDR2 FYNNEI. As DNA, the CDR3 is TGTGCCAGCAGTGAAGAGTTTGGGGAACTGAACACTGAAGCTTTCTTT. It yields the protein CASSEEFGELNTEAFF.

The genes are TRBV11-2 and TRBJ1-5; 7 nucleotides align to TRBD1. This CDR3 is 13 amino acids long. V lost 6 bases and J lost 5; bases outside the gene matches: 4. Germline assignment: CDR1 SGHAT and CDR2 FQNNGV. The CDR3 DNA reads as TGTGCCAGCAGTTGGGACAGTCATCAGCCCCAGCATTTT. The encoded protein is CASSWDSHQPQHF. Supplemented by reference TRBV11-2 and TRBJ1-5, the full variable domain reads EAGVAQSPRYKIIEKRQSVAFWCNPISGHATLYWYQQILGQGPKLLIQFQNNGVVDDSQLPKDRFSAERLKGVDSTLKIQPAKLEDSAVYLCASSWDSHQPQHFGDGTRLSIL.

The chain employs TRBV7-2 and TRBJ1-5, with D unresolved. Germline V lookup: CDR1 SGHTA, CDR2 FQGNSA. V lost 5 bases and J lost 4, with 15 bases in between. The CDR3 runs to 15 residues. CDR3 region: CASSPVTLLNQPQHF. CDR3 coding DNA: TGTGCCAGCAGCCCCGTGACCTTACTAAATCAGCCCCAGCATTTT.

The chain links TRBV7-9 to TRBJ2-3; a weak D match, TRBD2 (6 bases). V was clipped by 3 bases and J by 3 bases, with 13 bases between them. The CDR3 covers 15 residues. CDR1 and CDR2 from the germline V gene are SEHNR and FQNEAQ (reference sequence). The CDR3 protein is CASSLQKTSTDTQYF. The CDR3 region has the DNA TGTGCCAGCAGCTTGCAAAAGACTAGTACAGATACGCAGTATTTT.

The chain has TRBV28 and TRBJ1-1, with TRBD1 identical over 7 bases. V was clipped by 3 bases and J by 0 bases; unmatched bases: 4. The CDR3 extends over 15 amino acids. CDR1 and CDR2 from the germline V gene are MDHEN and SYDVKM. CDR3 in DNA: TGTGCCAGCAGTTTCCAGACAGGGATGAACACTGAAGCTTTCTTT. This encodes CASSFQTGMNTEAFF. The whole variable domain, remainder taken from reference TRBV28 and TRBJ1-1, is DVKVTQSSRYLVKRTGEKVFLECVQDMDHENMFWYRQDPGLGLRLIYFSYDVKMKEKGDIPEGYSVSREKKERFSLILESASTNQTSMYLCASSFQTGMNTEAFFGQGTRLTVV.

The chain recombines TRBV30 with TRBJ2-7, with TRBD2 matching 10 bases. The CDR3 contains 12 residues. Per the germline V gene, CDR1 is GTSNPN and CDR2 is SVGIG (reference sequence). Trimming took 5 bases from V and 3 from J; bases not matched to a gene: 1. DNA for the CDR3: TGTGCCTGGGGACTAGCGGTCTACGAGCAGTACTTC. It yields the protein CAWGLAVYEQYF.

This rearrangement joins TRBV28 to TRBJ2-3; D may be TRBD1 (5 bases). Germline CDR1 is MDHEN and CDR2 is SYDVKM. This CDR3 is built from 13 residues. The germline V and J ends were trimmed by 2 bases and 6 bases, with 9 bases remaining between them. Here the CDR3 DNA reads TGTGCCAGCAGTTTAGACAGTTCGGATACGCAGTATTTT. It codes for CASSLDSSDTQYF. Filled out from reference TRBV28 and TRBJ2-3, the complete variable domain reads DVKVTQSSRYLVKRTGEKVFLECVQDMDHENMFWYRQDPGLGLRLIYFSYDVKMKEKGDIPEGYSVSREKKERFSLILESASTNQTSMYLCASSLDSSDTQYFGPGTRLTVL.

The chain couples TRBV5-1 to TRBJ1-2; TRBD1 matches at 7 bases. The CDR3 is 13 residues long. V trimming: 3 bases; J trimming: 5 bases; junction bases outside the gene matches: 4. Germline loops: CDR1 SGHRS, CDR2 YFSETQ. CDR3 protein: CASSSQGEYGYTF. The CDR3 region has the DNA TGCGCCAGCAGCTCCCAGGGGGAGTATGGCTACACCTTC.

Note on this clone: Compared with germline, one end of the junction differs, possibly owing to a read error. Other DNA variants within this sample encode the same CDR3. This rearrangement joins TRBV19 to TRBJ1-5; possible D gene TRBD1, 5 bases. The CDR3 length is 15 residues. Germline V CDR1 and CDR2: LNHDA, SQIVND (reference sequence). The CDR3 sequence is CASRLTRGVNQPQHF. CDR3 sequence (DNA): TGCGCCAGTAGGCTAACTAGGGGAGTCAATCAGCCCCAGCATTTT.

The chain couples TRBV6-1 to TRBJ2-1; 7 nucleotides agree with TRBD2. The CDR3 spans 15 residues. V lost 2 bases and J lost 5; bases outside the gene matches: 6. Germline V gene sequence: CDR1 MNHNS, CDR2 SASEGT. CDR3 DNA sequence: TGTGCCAGCAGTGAAATTGCGGGAGCCAACAATGAGCAGTTCTTC. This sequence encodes CASSEIAGANNEQFF.